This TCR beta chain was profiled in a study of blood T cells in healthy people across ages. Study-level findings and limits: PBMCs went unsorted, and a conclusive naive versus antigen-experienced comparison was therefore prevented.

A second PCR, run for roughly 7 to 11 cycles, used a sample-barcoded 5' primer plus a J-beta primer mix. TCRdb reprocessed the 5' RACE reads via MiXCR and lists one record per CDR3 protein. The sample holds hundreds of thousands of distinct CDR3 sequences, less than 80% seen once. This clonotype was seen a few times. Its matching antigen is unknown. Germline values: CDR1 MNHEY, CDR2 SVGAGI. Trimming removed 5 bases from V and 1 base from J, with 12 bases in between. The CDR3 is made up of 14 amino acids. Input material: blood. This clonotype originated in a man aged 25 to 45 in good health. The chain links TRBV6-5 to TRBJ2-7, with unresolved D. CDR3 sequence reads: CASSLIGLSYEQYF. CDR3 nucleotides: TGTGCCAGCAGTCTAATTGGGTTATCCTACGAGCAGTACTTC.